These 26 T cell receptor beta chains share one sample of origin, sequenced in a study of PD-L1 blockade in urothelial cancer. Sequencing was performed with immunoSEQ multiplex PCR; in TCRdb, only in-frame clones are kept and a portion is missing. This sample yields roughly 49,000 clones, of which about 85% are seen a single time; under 9% belongs to the top ten. The material was PBMCs, obtained around atezolizumab (anti-PD-L1) treatment. The receptors here all came from a man in his 60s with urothelial cancer.

This clone appeared a single time. The genes are TRBV5-1 and TRBJ2-3; tentatively, D is TRBD2 (5 bases). The V and J ends lost 6 bases and 2 bases respectively, with 13 bases between them. The CDR3 loop spans 14 amino acids. The V gene's germline CDR1 is SGHRS and CDR2 YFSETQ. The CDR3 spells CASTFGSYTDTQYF. The CDR3 DNA is TGCGCCAGCACCTTTGGGAGTTACACAGATACGCAGTATTTT.

This clone was recorded once. The identical CDR3 is also encoded by other nucleotide sequences in the sample. The V call is TRBV5-1, the J call TRBJ2-7, with TRBD1 identical over 10 bases. CDR1 and CDR2 from the germline V gene are SGHRS and YFSETQ. V trimming: 4 bases; J trimming: 3 bases; junction bases outside the gene matches: 4. The CDR3 sequence is 14 residues long. In DNA, the CDR3 is TGCGCCAGCAGCCTGGACAGGGGGGACTACGAGCAGTACTTC. This sequence encodes CASSLDRGDYEQYF.

The J gene is TRBJ1-1, the V gene TRBV27, with D tentatively TRBD1 (5 bases). Trimming shortened V by 4 bases and J by 3 bases, and 18 bases separated the two germline ends. There are 16 residues in the CDR3. Germline V lookup: CDR1 MNHEY, CDR2 SMNVEV (reference sequence). As DNA, the CDR3 is TGTGCCAGCAGTTCCCGATTTTGGACACCGGACACTGAAGCTTTCTTT. The encoded protein is CASSSRFWTPDTEAFF.

The V gene is TRBV5-1, the J gene TRBJ2-2; 8 bases match TRBD1. Germline assignment: CDR1 SGHRS and CDR2 YFSETQ. The V and J ends lost 3 bases and 0 bases, in that order; junction bases with no gene match: 10. CDR3 length equals 18 residues. The DNA for the CDR3 is TGCGCCAGCAGCTCCCGGGACAGGAGAGGATCGAACACCGGGGAGCTGTTTTTT. The encoded protein is CASSSRDRRGSNTGELFF.

This chain connects TRBV19 to TRBJ2-2, with 7 bases identical to TRBD2. Germline lookup yields CDR1 LNHDA and CDR2 SQIVND (reference sequence). J lost 6 bases, V lost 7 bases, and 8 bases had no gene match. CDR3 length equals 14 residues. The CDR3 spells CASIPSRGAGELFF. The DNA for the CDR3 is TGTGCCAGTATCCCTTCCCGGGGGGCCGGGGAGCTGTTTTTT.

The chain recombines TRBV5-1 with TRBJ1-3; 7 nucleotides line up with TRBD1. CDR3 length equals 16 residues. Germline V lookup: CDR1 SGHRS, CDR2 YFSETQ. V shed 4 bases and J 0 bases; nucleotides not matched to a gene: 7. CDR3 residues: CASSLGQLSSGNTIYF. Written as DNA, the CDR3 is TGCGCCAGCAGCCTGGGACAGCTGAGCTCTGGAAACACCATATATTTT.

The chain recombines TRBV18 with TRBJ1-4; no firm D call. Looked up from germline, CDR1 is KGHSH and CDR2 is LQKENI. The CDR3 loop spans 15 amino acids. Trimming shortened V by 3 bases and J by 7 bases, and 15 bases separated the two germline ends. CDR3 in DNA: TGTGCCAGCTCACCGGGTCGGGGTTTGAGTGAAAAACTGTTTTTT. It codes for CASSPGRGLSEKLFF. Full variable domain (rest looked up from reference TRBV18 and TRBJ1-4): NAGVMQNPRHLVRRRGQEARLRCSPMKGHSHVYWYRQLPEEGLKFMVYLQKENIIDESGMPKERFSAEFPKEGPSILRIQQVVRGDSAAYFCASSPGRGLSEKLFFGSGTQLSVL.

The chain recombines TRBV9 with TRBJ2-3, with 7 bases aligning to TRBD2. With 3 bases clipped from V and 0 bases from J, the junction kept 4 bases outside the gene matches. In germline, CDR1 is SGDLS, CDR2 YYNGEE. This CDR3 contains 15 residues. As DNA, the CDR3 is TGTGCCAGCAGCGCGAGACTAGCCAGCACAGATACGCAGTATTTT. Protein sequence: CASSARLASTDTQYF.

CDR3 amino acids: CASSWDSEGTQYF. DNA of the CDR3: TGCGCCAGCAGCTGGGACTCAGAAGGGACCCAGTACTTC. The genes are TRBV5-1 and TRBJ2-5; tentative D call: TRBD2 (6 bases). The length of the CDR3 is 13 residues. The V end lost 3 bases, the J end lost 7 bases, and 13 bases lay between the germline ends. Germline V CDR1 and CDR2: SGHRS, YFSETQ.

The rearrangement joins TRBV6-5 to TRBJ2-7; a possible D gene is TRBD1 (6 bases). In germline, CDR1 is MNHEY, CDR2 SVGAGI. This CDR3 comprises 13 residues. The V end was cut by 6 bases, the J end by 7 bases, with 16 bases between. CDR3 nucleotide sequence: TGTGCCAGCAGCTATCTCCAGGGGAGTGAGCAGTACTTC. Translation gives CASSYLQGSEQYF.

This chain links TRBV5-1 with TRBJ1-3; D gene unclear. Trimming left V 2 bases short and J 0 bases short, with 12 bases between. This CDR3 region has 16 residues. Germline V CDR1 and CDR2: SGHRS, YFSETQ. Written as DNA, the CDR3 is TGCGCCAGCAGCTTCGGAGCTCTAAACTCTGGAAACACCATATATTTT. Amino acids: CASSFGALNSGNTIYF.

The rearrangement uses TRBV5-4 and TRBJ1-5, with a possible D match to TRBD1 (5 bases). V was trimmed by 2 bases and J by 3 bases, leaving 9 bases between them. CDR1 is SGHNT, CDR2 YYREEE, per germline (reference sequence). This CDR3 contains 14 residues. The CDR3 region is CASSFGGANQPQHF. The CDR3 DNA is TGTGCCAGCAGCTTCGGAGGGGCCAATCAGCCCCAGCATTTT.

The V and J genes are TRBV2 and TRBJ1-5; no clear D. Per germline, CDR1 SNHLY and CDR2 FYNNEI. The CDR3 spans 16 residues. The V end lost 7 bases, the J end lost 4 bases, and 20 bases lay between the germline ends. CDR3 sequence (DNA): TGTGCCAGCACTCGAAGAAGAGGATCGGGGAATCAGCCCCAGCATTTT. This gives the protein CASTRRRGSGNQPQHF.

CDR3 residues: CASSPQPTGGRTGELFF. The CDR3 nucleotides read TGCGCCAGCAGCCCTCAACCGACAGGGGGAAGGACCGGGGAGCTGTTTTTT. V gene TRBV5-1 combines with J gene TRBJ2-2, with 9 bases fitting TRBD1. CDR3 length equals 17 residues. J lost 5 bases, V lost 4 bases, and 12 bases had no gene match. The germline CDR1 and CDR2 sequences are SGHRS and YFSETQ.

The rearrangement links TRBV7-8 to TRBJ2-3; the match to TRBD2 covers 8 bases. V shed 5 bases, J shed 3 bases, and the junction held 10 bases outside the gene matches. This CDR3 contains 16 residues. Looked up from germline, CDR1 is SGHVS and CDR2 is FQNEAQ. The CDR3 DNA follows: TGTGCCAGCAGCCCCCTCCCCGGGGGGGCTACAGATACGCAGTATTTT. Its translation: CASSPLPGGATDTQYF.

This rearrangement joins TRBV5-5 to TRBJ1-5; D remains ambiguous. The CDR3 runs to 15 residues. Between the trimmed V and J ends, which lost 0 bases and 1 base, there was a span of 8 bases. Germline values: CDR1 SGHKS, CDR2 YYEKEE (reference sequence). CDR3 nucleotide sequence: TGTGCCAGCAGCTTGGGCAGTACAAGCAATCAGCCCCAGCATTTT. Translation: CASSLGSTSNQPQHF.

The V gene is TRBV6-5, the J gene TRBJ1-6, with TRBD1 as a possible D gene (6 bases). Germline CDR1 is MNHEY and CDR2 is SVGAGI. Trimming removed 7 bases from V and 1 base from J, with 11 bases in between. The CDR3 is 15 amino acids. CDR3 amino acids: CASNQGFSYNSPLHF. For the CDR3, the DNA is TGTGCCAGCAACCAGGGGTTTTCCTATAATTCACCCCTCCACTTT.

The V call is TRBV6-5, the J call TRBJ2-1; a possible D gene is TRBD2 (6 bases). The length of the CDR3 is 15 residues. The V end lost 5 bases, the J end lost 10 bases, and 21 bases lay between the germline ends. Germline lookup yields CDR1 MNHEY and CDR2 SVGAGI. CDR3 protein: CASSPPGLLLGEQFF. The CDR3 DNA follows: TGTGCCAGCAGTCCCCCGGGACTCCTCCTGGGGGAGCAGTTCTTC.

In DNA form, the CDR3 reads TGTGCCACCAGCAGAGAAAAAGAGGGTGGCGAGGCCCAGTACTTC. Translation gives CATSREKEGGEAQYF. The V and J genes are TRBV15 and TRBJ2-5; maybe TRBD2 (5 bases). The CDR3 length is 15 residues. Germline V CDR1 and CDR2: LNHNV, YYDKDF (reference sequence). Trimming shortened V by 0 bases and J by 9 bases, and 17 bases separated the two germline ends.

This clone was recorded once. The CDR3 protein is CASSPLGGGALTDTQYF. In DNA, the CDR3 is TGTGCCAGCAGTCCCCTTGGCGGGGGGGCCCTCACAGATACGCAGTATTTT. The V and J genes are TRBV6-4 and TRBJ2-3; 9 bases line up with TRBD2. Germline V gene data show CDR1 as MRHNA and CDR2 as SNTAGT. V lost 5 bases to trimming and J lost 2 bases; unmatched junction nucleotides: 11. There are 17 residues in the CDR3.

This chain uses TRBV6-5 with TRBJ2-7; perhaps TRBD2 as D (5 bases). Germline V gene lookup returns CDR1 MNHEY and CDR2 SVGAGI. The V gene lost 6 bases and the J gene lost 6 bases, with 15 bases spanning the gap. This CDR3 comprises 13 residues. CDR3 sequence reads: CASSRVLGPEQYF. CDR3 nucleotide sequence: TGTGCCAGCAGCCGAGTACTAGGTCCCGAGCAGTACTTC.

The chain recombines TRBV9 with TRBJ2-7; TRBD1 matches at 9 bases. Looked up from germline, CDR1 is SGDLS and CDR2 is YYNGEE. The CDR3 has 14 amino acids. The trim removed 3 bases at V and 5 bases at J, leaving 6 bases unmatched. For the CDR3, the DNA is TGTGCCAGCAGCGCCGGACAGGGGAAGAACGAGCAGTACTTC. This sequence encodes CASSAGQGKNEQYF.

V and J are TRBV7-2 and TRBJ2-3; D is uncertain. V shed 2 bases and J shed 7 bases, with 7 bases lying between them. The CDR3 contains 12 residues. Germline lookup yields CDR1 SGHTA and CDR2 FQGNSA. CDR3 nucleotides: TGTGCCAGCAGCTTAAATCTGTATACGCAGTATTTT. Translating it yields CASSLNLYTQYF.

The genes are TRBV7-8 and TRBJ1-3, with D possibly being TRBD1 (5 bases). The CDR3 covers 16 residues. CDR1 and CDR2 from the germline V gene are SGHVS and FQNEAQ. V was clipped by 0 bases and J by 0 bases, with 9 bases between them. CDR3 in amino acids: CASSLAGGYSGNTIYF. The CDR3 DNA sequence: TGTGCCAGCAGCTTAGCGGGGGGGTACTCTGGAAACACCATATATTTT.

The DNA of the CDR3 is TGTGCCTATTCAAGGTTCGGACAGGGAAACTCTGGAAACACCATATATTTT. Its translation: CAYSRFGQGNSGNTIYF. The chain carries TRBV30 and TRBJ1-3; 8 bases align to TRBD1. V lost 7 bases, J lost 0 bases, and 14 bases stayed unmatched. Germline V CDR1 and CDR2: GTSNPN, SVGIG (reference sequence). The CDR3 is 17 residues long.

This chain links TRBV6-5 with TRBJ2-1, with D possibly being TRBD1 (6 bases). The V and J ends lost 9 bases and 8 bases respectively, with 14 bases between them. This CDR3 contains 12 residues. Germline-derived CDR1 and CDR2 are MNHEY and SVGAGI. CDR3 DNA: TGTGCCAGTTACAGGGCTGGGGATGAGCAGTTCTTC. Protein sequence: CASYRAGDEQFF.